This T cell receptor beta chain was recovered during a study of T cell repertoires in cytomegalovirus infection. This clonotype was observed at least ten times. Its antigen is unidentified. The germline gives CDR1 SGHTA, CDR2 FQGNSA. V was pared by 5 bases and J by 10 bases, with 19 bases of the junction left unmatched. This CDR3 comprises 16 residues. TCRdb re-called the reads through MiXCR, storing one row per CDR3 protein. The sample records about half a million distinct CDR3 sequences, roughly 46% being singletons. The rearrangement links TRBV7-2 to TRBJ1-1; 7 bases are a match to TRBD1. This receptor was identified in a human donor in good health (CMV status not recorded). Some clones in this sample may be carry-over from other donors' samples. Sequenced here: cultured PBMCs, sampled from culture after CMV antigen stimulation. CDR3 loop: CASSRHRIDREWRAFF. DNA for the CDR3: TGTGCCAGCAGCCGACATAGAATCGACAGGGAGTGGCGAGCTTTCTTT.